The 26 T cell receptor beta chains below come from one sample, sequenced in a study of blood T cell repertoires in COVID-19. Sequencing was performed with immunoSEQ multiplex PCR; in TCRdb, only in-frame clones are kept and a portion is missing. The sample contains a few hundred thousand clones, roughly 90% of which appear only once. The specimen was peripheral blood. Source of these receptors: a man in his late teens or twenties with COVID-19, enrolled during active disease.

The V call is TRBV30, the J call TRBJ1-4; 9 bases map to TRBD1. Germline values: CDR1 GTSNPN, CDR2 SVGIG (reference sequence). The J segment lost 5 bases and the V segment lost 5 bases, leaving 6 bases of the junction unmatched. This CDR3 spans 14 amino acids. The chain's CDR3 is CAWGGTGINEKLFF. In nucleotides, the CDR3 is TGTGCCTGGGGTGGGACAGGGATAAATGAAAAACTGTTTTTT.

The chain combines TRBV19 with TRBJ2-1, with 8 positions matching TRBD1. V trimming: 2 bases; J trimming: 5 bases; junction bases outside the gene matches: 5. CDR1 and CDR2 (germline): LNHDA, SQIVND (reference sequence). The CDR3 has 15 residues. CDR3 protein: CASSIIGQGNNEQFF. CDR3 DNA sequence: TGTGCCAGTAGTATAATAGGACAGGGAAACAATGAGCAGTTCTTC.

The V and J genes are TRBV6-5 and TRBJ1-5, with TRBD1 matching 9 bases. This CDR3 has 15 residues. The germline V gene encodes CDR1 MNHEY and CDR2 SVGAGI. V lost 6 bases to trimming and J lost 6 bases; unmatched junction nucleotides: 9. The CDR3 DNA reads as TGTGCCAGCAGGCCACAGGGGGCTGTCGGTCAGCCCCAGCATTTT. This sequence encodes CASRPQGAVGQPQHF.

V usage is TRBV27 and J usage is TRBJ2-3; 7 bases align to TRBD2. Per the germline V gene, CDR1 is MNHEY and CDR2 is SMNVEV (reference sequence). This CDR3 has 16 residues. Unmatched junction bases numbered 6, after V lost 3 bases and J lost 0 bases. CDR3: CASSFFLSGSTDTQYF. CDR3 DNA: TGTGCCAGCAGTTTCTTTCTTAGCGGGAGCACAGATACGCAGTATTTT.

As DNA, the CDR3 is TGTGCCAGCAGCTTCGGACTAGCCGCTTACAATGAGCAGTTCTTC. Its protein product is CASSFGLAAYNEQFF. The chain recombines TRBV7-3 with TRBJ2-1; 8 bases agree with TRBD2. The germline V gene encodes CDR1 SGHTA and CDR2 FQGTGA. With 3 bases clipped from V and 4 bases from J, the junction kept 5 bases outside the gene matches. The CDR3 is 15 residues long.

The chain links TRBV6-5 to TRBJ1-2; TRBD1 aligns across 8 bases. CDR1 is MNHEY and CDR2 is SVGAGI in the germline V gene. The ends lost 5 bases at V and 8 bases at J; junction bases unmatched: 10. The CDR3 runs to 14 residues. The CDR3 coding sequence is TGTGCCAGCAGTCCGGACAGGGAAGGACGGGGCTACACCTTC. Residues: CASSPDREGRGYTF.

This clone was found a few times. The rearrangement joins TRBV6-5 to TRBJ2-3, with TRBD2 matching 10 bases. After removal of 10 bases from V and 3 bases from J, the junction contained 4 bases not matched to a gene. The CDR3 contains 13 residues. In germline, CDR1 is MNHEY, CDR2 SVGAGI. The DNA for the CDR3 is TGTGCCATACCGGGACTAGCGACAGATACGCAGTATTTT. It translates to CAIPGLATDTQYF.

This clone has a single count. One end of the junction varies from germline; a read error may be responsible. This chain joins TRBV11-3 and TRBJ2-3, with 8 bases lining up with TRBD2. CDR1 and CDR2 from the germline V gene are SGHNT and YENEEA. The CDR3 runs 16 residues. The CDR3 DNA follows: TGTGCCAGCAGGTTAGGAATAGCGGGAATCACAGATACGCAGTATTTT. It yields the protein CASRLGIAGITDTQYF.

This sequence joins TRBV10-1 and TRBJ2-2; D is unclear. Deletions cut 4 bases from V and 1 base from J, with 7 bases between. Germline lookup yields CDR1 WNHNN and CDR2 SYGVQD (reference sequence). The CDR3 contains 14 residues. The CDR3 DNA is TGCGCCAGCAGTGTGCGGCAGAACACCGGGGAGCTGTTTTTT. This encodes CASSVRQNTGELFF.

This chain links TRBV30 with TRBJ2-2; 8 bases map to TRBD2. The CDR3 is 16 amino acids. CDR1 and CDR2 from the germline V gene are GTSNPN and SVGIG (reference sequence). V lost 2 bases to trimming and J lost 1 base; unmatched junction nucleotides: 6. CDR3 amino acids: CAWSNGGAWNTGELFF. The CDR3 DNA is TGTGCCTGGAGTAACGGGGGGGCGTGGAACACCGGGGAGCTGTTTTTT.

The rearrangement uses TRBV7-8 and TRBJ2-5; D ambiguous. CDR1 and CDR2 (germline): SGHVS, FQNEAQ. CDR3 size: 15 residues. Trimming removed 7 bases from V and 1 base from J, with 16 bases in between. CDR3 DNA sequence: TGTGCCAGCAAAGCCCCCTGGCAGGCCCAAGAGACCCAGTACTTC. Its protein is CASKAPWQAQETQYF.

The count of this clone is one. The chain employs TRBV18 and TRBJ2-5, with 7 bases identical to TRBD1. Germline-derived CDR1 and CDR2 are KGHSH and LQKENI. This CDR3 has 15 residues. Trimming at V came to 6 bases and at J to 5 bases, leaving 12 bases not matched to a gene. CDR3 in amino acids: CASSPETGRSETQYF. CDR3 bases: TGTGCCAGCTCTCCCGAGACAGGGCGATCGGAGACCCAGTACTTC.

This CDR3 reads CASTRGIMNTEAFF. CDR3 DNA sequence: TGTGCCAGTACGCGGGGGATCATGAACACTGAAGCTTTCTTT. The V call is TRBV19, the J call TRBJ1-1; D is perhaps TRBD1 (5 bases). The V and J ends lost 7 bases and 0 bases respectively, with 12 bases between them. Looked up from germline, CDR1 is LNHDA and CDR2 is SQIVND (reference sequence). The CDR3 totals 14 residues. Using reference TRBV19 and TRBJ1-1 for the parts outside the CDR3, the full variable domain is DGGITQSPKYLFRKEGQNVTLSCEQNLNHDAMYWYRQDPGQGLRLIYYSQIVNDFQKGDIAEGYSVSREKKESFPLTVTSAQKNPTAFYLCASTRGIMNTEAFFGQGTRLTVV.

This clone was observed a few times. A read error may account for a junction end that differs from germline. The rearrangement uses TRBV27 and TRBJ1-1; TRBD1 matches at 7 bases. The germline gives CDR1 MNHEY, CDR2 SMNVEV (reference sequence). The CDR3 sequence is 15 residues long. This chain's CDR3 is CASSVSDRADTEAFF. CDR3 DNA: TGTGCCAGCAGTGTATCAGACAGGGCGGACACTGAAGCTTTCTTT.

This chain connects TRBV24-1 to TRBJ2-2; 9 bases agree with TRBD1. This CDR3 has 14 amino acids. Germline CDR1 KGHDR, CDR2 SFDVKD. Trimming removed 10 bases from V and 5 bases from J; junction bases left unmatched: 7. The CDR3 loop reads CATRGQGETGELFF. The CDR3 DNA follows: TGTGCCACTCGGGGACAGGGAGAAACCGGGGAGCTGTTTTTT.

The chain joins TRBV7-9 to TRBJ2-2; D may be TRBD2 (5 bases). Trimming cost V 7 bases and J 1 base, with 13 bases left between them. Per germline, CDR1 SEHNR and CDR2 FQNEAQ (reference sequence). This CDR3 is built from 15 residues. CDR3: CASTLSEGNTGELFF. As DNA, the CDR3 is TGTGCCAGCACCCTCAGTGAGGGGAACACCGGGGAGCTGTTTTTT.

This clone was counted once. The CDR3 sequence is CASSQGGQGNEKLFF. In DNA, the CDR3 is TGTGCCAGCAGCCAAGGTGGGCAGGGAAATGAAAAACTGTTTTTT. V usage is TRBV4-2 and J usage is TRBJ1-4, with D tentatively TRBD1 (5 bases). The germline CDR1 and CDR2 sequences are LGHNA and YNFKEQ. The CDR3 has 15 amino acids. V lost 1 base to trimming and J lost 5 bases, with 11 bases between them.

The chain links TRBV7-2 to TRBJ1-1, with D unresolved. CDR1 and CDR2 (germline): SGHTA, FQGNSA. The V gene lost 1 base and the J gene lost 3 bases, with 6 bases spanning the gap. CDR3 length: 13 residues. In nucleotides, the CDR3 is TGTGCCAGCAGCTTAGGGGAGTACACTGAAGCTTTCTTT. Its protein is CASSLGEYTEAFF. Full variable domain (outside the CDR3, taken from reference TRBV7-2 and TRBJ1-1): GAGVSQSPSNKVTEKGKDVELRCDPISGHTALYWYRQSLGQGLEFLIYFQGNSAPDKSGLPSDRFSAERTGGSVSTLTIQRTQQEDSAVYLCASSLGEYTEAFFGQGTRLTVV.

The rearrangement links TRBV7-9 to TRBJ1-5; D is unclear. Germline loops: CDR1 SEHNR, CDR2 FQNEAQ (reference sequence). This CDR3 spans 13 amino acids. Trimming removed 5 bases from V and 3 bases from J, with 8 bases in between. CDR3 protein: CASSNSVNQPQHF. The CDR3 DNA is TGTGCCAGCAGCAACAGTGTCAATCAGCCCCAGCATTTT.

About this clone itself: The same CDR3 can be traced to other DNA sequences in this sample. This sequence joins TRBV6-6 and TRBJ2-1; 7 positions agree with TRBD2. CDR3 size: 13 residues. Germline V lookup: CDR1 MNHNY, CDR2 SVGAGI (reference sequence). Germline trimming cut 2 bases from V and 7 bases from J; bases unmatched to any gene: 2. The DNA for the CDR3 is TGTGCCAGCAGTTACGGGGGGGGAAATGAGCAGTTCTTC. Translating gives CASSYGGGNEQFF.

On this clone itself: Other nucleotide sequences in the sample specify the same CDR3. The chain couples TRBV7-8 to TRBJ1-1; D is unresolved. The V gene's germline CDR1 is SGHVS and CDR2 FQNEAQ. V was pared by 2 bases and J by 0 bases, with 4 bases between. This CDR3 spans 13 amino acids. The CDR3 sequence is CASSLLVNTEAFF. The CDR3 nucleotides are TGTGCCAGCAGCTTACTCGTGAACACTGAAGCTTTCTTT. Using reference TRBV7-8 and TRBJ1-1 for the parts outside the CDR3, the full variable domain is GAGVSQSPRYKVAKRGQDVALRCDPISGHVSLFWYQQALGQGPEFLTYFQNEAQLDKSGLPSDRFFAERPEGSVSTLKIQRTQQEDSAVYLCASSLLVNTEAFFGQGTRLTVV.

The chain combines TRBV3-1 (or the pseudogene TRBV3-2) with TRBJ2-7; D unclear. CDR3 length: 13 residues. V was pared by 0 bases and J by 2 bases, with 5 bases between. Per germline, CDR1 LGHDT and CDR2 YNNKEL (reference sequence). The chain's CDR3 is CASSQDRTYEQYF. In DNA, the CDR3 is TGTGCCAGCAGCCAAGACCGTACCTACGAGCAGTACTTC.

This chain uses TRBV15 with TRBJ2-7, with D possibly being TRBD1 (5 bases). CDR3 size: 15 residues. Trimming took 4 bases from V and 3 from J, leaving 16 bases between them. Germline CDR1 LNHNV, CDR2 YYDKDF (reference sequence). The CDR3 nucleotides read TGTGCCACCAGCACTAACGACAGACACCACTACGAGCAGTACTTC. It codes for CATSTNDRHHYEQYF.

The chain employs TRBV27 and TRBJ2-4; perhaps TRBD2 as D (6 bases). The germline V gene has CDR1 MNHEY and CDR2 SMNVEV (reference sequence). CDR3 size: 13 residues. V lost 3 bases and J lost 6, with 9 bases in between. The DNA for the CDR3 is TGTGCCAGCAGTTTTTTGGGGGGAAACATTCAGTACTTC. It is translated as CASSFLGGNIQYF.

This chain uses TRBV2 with TRBJ2-5; TRBD1 agrees at 8 bases. Germline assignment: CDR1 SNHLY and CDR2 FYNNEI. Losses at the gene ends were 6 bases for V and 5 bases for J; bases not matched to a gene: 5. The CDR3 is made up of 13 amino acids. The chain's CDR3 is CASRETGVETQYF. CDR3 in DNA: TGTGCCAGCAGGGAGACAGGGGTGGAGACCCAGTACTTC.

J is TRBJ2-1 and V is TRBV11-2; D not resolved. CDR1 is SGHAT and CDR2 is FQNNGV in the germline V gene. Trimming left V 5 bases short and J 6 bases short, with 14 bases between. CDR3 length: 14 residues. The CDR3 is CASSPRRAINEQFF. CDR3 in DNA: TGTGCCAGCAGCCCCCGTCGAGCCATCAATGAGCAGTTCTTC. The complete variable domain, with remaining parts taken from reference TRBV11-2 and TRBJ2-1, reads EAGVAQSPRYKIIEKRQSVAFWCNPISGHATLYWYQQILGQGPKLLIQFQNNGVVDDSQLPKDRFSAERLKGVDSTLKIQPAKLEDSAVYLCASSPRRAINEQFFGPGTRLTVL.